Given below is one TCR beta chain in context. The sample is drawn from a study of blood T cell repertoires in COVID-19. Method: immunoSEQ multiplex PCR; TCRdb's copy keeps in-frame clones and lacks some. The table records some 190,000 clones, more than 80% of them present only once. Germline V CDR1 and CDR2: SGHAT, FQNNGV. Trimming at V came to 5 bases and at J to 5 bases, leaving 4 bases not matched to a gene. This CDR3 is 13 amino acids long. The chain has TRBV11-2 and TRBJ2-7; 9 nucleotides align to TRBD1. The receptor was derived from a woman in her thirties or forties with COVID-19, enrolled during active disease. Material: peripheral blood. This CDR3 reads CASSKGQGHEQYF. The CDR3 bases are TGTGCCAGCAGCAAGGGACAGGGCCACGAGCAGTACTTC.